This T cell receptor (beta chain) was obtained from a study of immune evolution from preneoplasia to lung adenocarcinoma. The assay was immunoSEQ multiplex PCR, and TCRdb's table has in-frame clones only and misses some. The top ten hold roughly 6.6% of the sample, which has 35,000 to 40,000 clones, about 73% seen once. The CDR3 is 13 residues long. J lost 6 bases, V lost 4 bases, and 4 bases had no gene match. In germline, CDR1 is SGHRS, CDR2 YFSETQ. Material for sequencing was FFPE invasive lung adenocarcinoma tissue. This clonotype originated in a person in their 60s with lung adenocarcinoma. The J gene is TRBJ2-3, the V gene TRBV5-1, with 8 bases that match TRBD1. CDR3 bases: TGCGCCAGCAGCGCCCGACAGGGGGATACGCAGTATTTT. Protein: CASSARQGDTQYF.